This T cell receptor (beta chain) came from a study of long-term antiretroviral therapy in people with HIV. For the study at large: Sampling started about a decade before the 2015 immediate-ART recommendation. General study results and limits: In samples taken after ART, diversity increased but remained below transplant donor control levels. Compared with controls, HIV repertoires showed narrower CDR3 length ranges.

Turning to this clone: What it binds is not known.

Researchers report immunoSEQ v3.0 was run at survey level. Sequencing of each sample targeted about 40,000-50,000 T-cell genomes. Libraries were prepared by immunoSEQ multiplex PCR; TCRdb keeps only in-frame clonotypes and omits some of them. The sample yields tens of thousands of clones, roughly 84% seen once. This TCR was sampled from a man aged 40-49 years with HIV. Sample: unsorted PBMCs, taken 4.8 years after starting antiretroviral therapy.

The DNA of the CDR3 is TGTGCCAGCAGCTTAGCGAGCGGGGGGGCAACCGGGGAGCTGTTTTTT. Translating it yields CASSLASGGATGELFF. The rearrangement links TRBV7-6 to TRBJ2-2, with 10 bases aligning to TRBD2. The germline gives CDR1 SGHVS, CDR2 FNYEAQ. This CDR3 comprises 16 residues. The V segment lost 0 bases and the J segment 5 bases; nucleotides outside the gene matches: 3.